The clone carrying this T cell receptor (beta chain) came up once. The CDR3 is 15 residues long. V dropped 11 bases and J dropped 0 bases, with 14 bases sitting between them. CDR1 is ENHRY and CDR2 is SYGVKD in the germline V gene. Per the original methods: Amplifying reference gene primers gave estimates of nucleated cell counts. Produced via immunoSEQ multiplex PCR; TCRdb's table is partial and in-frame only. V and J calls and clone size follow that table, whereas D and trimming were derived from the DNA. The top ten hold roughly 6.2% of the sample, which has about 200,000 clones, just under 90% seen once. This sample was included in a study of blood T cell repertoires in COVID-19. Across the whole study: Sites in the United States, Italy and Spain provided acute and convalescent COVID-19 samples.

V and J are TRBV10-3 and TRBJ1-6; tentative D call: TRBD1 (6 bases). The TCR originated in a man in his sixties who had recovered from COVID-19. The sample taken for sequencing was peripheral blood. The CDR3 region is CAPQDRSSYNSPLHF. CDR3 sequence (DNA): TGTGCCCCTCAGGACAGAAGCTCCTATAATTCACCCCTCCACTTT.